This TCR beta chain was found in a study of T cells after yellow fever vaccination. Whole-study findings and limits: Among sorted memory subsets on day 0, almost all vaccine-responding clonotypes fell below detection.

TCRdb re-called the 5' RACE reads with MiXCR, one entry per CDR3 protein. The table shows 30,000 to 35,000 distinct CDR3 sequences, with 6.5% to 8% occurring only once. Germline values: CDR1 SEHNR, CDR2 FQNEAQ (reference sequence). V shed 5 bases and J shed 8 bases, with 22 bases lying between them. The CDR3 runs to 16 residues. This clonotype was seen at least ten times. The sequencing here drew on PBMCs, either bulk or a sorted T-cell subset (CD4+, CD8+, memory, or dextramer-sorted; not recorded which), taken on the day of the first yellow fever vaccination. The J gene is TRBJ2-1, the V gene TRBV7-9; possibly TRBD1 for D (5 bases). The receptor was isolated from a man aged 18-30 years who received the YFV17D yellow fever vaccine. This chain's CDR3 is CASSVRYNRSFDEQFF. The CDR3 DNA reads as TGTGCCAGCAGCGTAAGATATAACAGGTCTTTCGATGAGCAGTTCTTC.